The clone carrying this TCR beta chain was picked up one time. At one end the junction does not follow the germline gene, possibly because of a read error. The sample originates from a study of blood T cell repertoires in COVID-19. For the study at large: From the United States, Italy and Spain came samples of acute and convalescent COVID-19. T cells, B-cell-depleted T cells, or PBMCs provided the cDNA or gDNA that served as material.

Authors' analysis steps: Amplification with reference gene primers provided the estimates of nucleated cell counts. Sequencing used immunoSEQ multiplex PCR; TCRdb keeps in-frame clones, though not all of them. The DNA gave D and trimming, while V, J and clone size come from that table. The table records more than 200,000 clones, around four fifths of them present only once. This CDR3 comprises 12 residues. Sequencing was carried out using peripheral blood. This receptor was identified in a woman in her 70s with active or convalescent COVID-19. The chain is built from TRBV12-3 or TRBV12-4 and TRBJ2-4; 9 bases agree with TRBD1. CDR3 sequence reads: CASRRTGGAQDF. DNA for the CDR3: TGTGCCAGCAGACGAACAGGGGGCGCCCAGGACTTC.